This T cell receptor beta chain was retrieved from a study of human T cells and chemical hapten exposure. Across the study: Upper-back patches of 0.01% DPC were read at 6 days. Slight volume differences across pooled libraries mainly accounted for varying per-sample TCR yields. Whole-study results and caveats: The study found expanded TCRs formed significantly more large CDR3 similarity clusters than controls.

TCRdb re-called the RACE reads with MiXCR, one entry per CDR3 protein. The data hold 45,000 to 60,000 distinct CDR3 sequences, with around 12% observed a single time. As for this clonotype: Its antigen is undetermined.

Time point denoted: patch test 3, about 24 weeks after DPC sensitization. Stated treatment: therapeutic diphenylcyclopropenone sensitization with weekly scalp DPC. Total RNA was extracted from unfractionated whole blood. The V gene's germline CDR1 is MGHDK and CDR2 SYGVNS. The V gene end was trimmed by 6 bases and the J gene end by 1 base; junction bases not matched to a gene: 4. CDR3 size: 14 residues. The sample consisted of whole blood, taken in connection with sensitization to the hapten diphenylcyclopropenone (DPC). The chain uses TRBV25-1 and TRBJ2-5, with 8 positions matching TRBD2. The TCR originated in a man in his thirties or forties with alopecia areata. Some clones in this sample may be carry-over from other donors' samples. The CDR3 region is CASSYSGAQETQYF. For the CDR3, the DNA is TGTGCCAGCAGCTATAGCGGGGCCCAAGAGACCCAGTACTTC.